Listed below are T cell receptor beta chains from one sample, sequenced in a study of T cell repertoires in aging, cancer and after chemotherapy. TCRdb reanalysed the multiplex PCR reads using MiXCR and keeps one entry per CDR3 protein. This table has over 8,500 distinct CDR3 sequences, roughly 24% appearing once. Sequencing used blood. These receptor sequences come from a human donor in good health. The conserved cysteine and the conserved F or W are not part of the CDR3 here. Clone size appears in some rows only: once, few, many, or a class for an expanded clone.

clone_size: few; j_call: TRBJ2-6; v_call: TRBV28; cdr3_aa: ASSLPVTGSGANVLT
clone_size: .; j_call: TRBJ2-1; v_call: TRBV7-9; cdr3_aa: ASRSRWEQF
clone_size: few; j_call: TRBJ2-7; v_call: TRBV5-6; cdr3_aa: ASSLARRYEQY
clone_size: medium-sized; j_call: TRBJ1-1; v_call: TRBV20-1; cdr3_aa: SALGQNTEAF
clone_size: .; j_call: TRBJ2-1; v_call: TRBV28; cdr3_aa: ASSLWRSVWGSYNEQF
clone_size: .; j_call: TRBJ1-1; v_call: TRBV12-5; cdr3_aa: ASGPPRGTEAF
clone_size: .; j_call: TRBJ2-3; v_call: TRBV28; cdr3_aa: ASSGGGPTTQY
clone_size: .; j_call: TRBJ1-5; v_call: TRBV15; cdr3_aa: ATSSGINSNQPQH
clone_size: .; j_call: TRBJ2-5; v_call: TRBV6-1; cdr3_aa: ASRVTSGRRQETQY
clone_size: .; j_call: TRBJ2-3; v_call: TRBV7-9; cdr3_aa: ASSLLPAPDTQY
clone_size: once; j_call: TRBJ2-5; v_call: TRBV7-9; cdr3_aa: ASSWGQGRETQY
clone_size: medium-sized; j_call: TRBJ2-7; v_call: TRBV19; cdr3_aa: ASSNYGDEQY
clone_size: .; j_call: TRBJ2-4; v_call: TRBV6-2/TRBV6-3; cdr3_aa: ASSLTSGGLIAKNIQY
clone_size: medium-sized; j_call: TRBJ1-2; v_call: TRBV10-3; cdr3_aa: AISEFPVPGDGYT
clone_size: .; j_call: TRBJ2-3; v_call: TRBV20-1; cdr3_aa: SARGDRGPWGTDTQY
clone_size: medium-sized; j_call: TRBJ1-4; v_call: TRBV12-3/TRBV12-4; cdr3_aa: ASSPYRGGEKLF
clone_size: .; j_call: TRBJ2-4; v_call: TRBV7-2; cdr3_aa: ASSPILAGGPDIQY
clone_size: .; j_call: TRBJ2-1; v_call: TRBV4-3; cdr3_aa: ASSQDSGSLYNEQF
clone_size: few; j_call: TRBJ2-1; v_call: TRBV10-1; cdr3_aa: ASSEGQDYNEQF
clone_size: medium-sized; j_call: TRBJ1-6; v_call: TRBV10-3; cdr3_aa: AISDKTGLNSPLH
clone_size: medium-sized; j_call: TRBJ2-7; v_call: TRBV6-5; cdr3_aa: ASSYSRDGSYEQY
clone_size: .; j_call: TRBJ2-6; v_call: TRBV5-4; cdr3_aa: ASERGGSGPSGANVLT
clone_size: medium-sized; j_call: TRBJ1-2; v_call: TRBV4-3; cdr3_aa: ASSQQRTGNYGYT
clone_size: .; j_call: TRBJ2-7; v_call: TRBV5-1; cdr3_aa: ASSPLPQVEQY
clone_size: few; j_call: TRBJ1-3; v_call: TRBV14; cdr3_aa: ASSPAGPRGNTIY
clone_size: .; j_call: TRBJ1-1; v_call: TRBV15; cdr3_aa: ATQTGYRVEAF
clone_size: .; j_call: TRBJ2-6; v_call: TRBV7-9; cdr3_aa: ASSSREAGANVLT
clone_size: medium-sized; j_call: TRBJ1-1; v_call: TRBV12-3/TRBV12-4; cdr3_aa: ASRVQGNTEAF
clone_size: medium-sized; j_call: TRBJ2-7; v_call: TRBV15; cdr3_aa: ATSRDRASSAEQY
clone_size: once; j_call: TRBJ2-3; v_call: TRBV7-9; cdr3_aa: ASSLSGVGVDTQY
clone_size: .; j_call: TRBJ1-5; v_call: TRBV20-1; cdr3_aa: SARGAGNHQPQH
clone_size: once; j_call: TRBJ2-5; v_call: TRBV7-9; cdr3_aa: ASSPPYPVGETQY
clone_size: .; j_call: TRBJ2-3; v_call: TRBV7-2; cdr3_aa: ASSSRLAGANTDTQY
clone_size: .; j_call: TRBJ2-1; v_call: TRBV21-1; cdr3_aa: ASSKGTGYTNEQF